The 32 T cell receptor beta chains below were found in one sample sequenced in a study of blood T cell repertoires in COVID-19. Profiled with immunoSEQ multiplex PCR; TCRdb holds only in-frame clones, not every one. Among around 100,000 clones listed, around 87% were seen once. Source material: peripheral blood. These receptors all stem from a woman older than 75 with acute or convalescent COVID-19.

This rearrangement joins TRBV2 to TRBJ2-7; TRBD1 aligns across 7 bases. Trimming cost V 8 bases and J 1 base; bases outside gene matches: 8. The CDR3 totals 14 residues. Germline CDR1 reads SNHLY; CDR2 reads FYNNEI. The CDR3 DNA reads TGTGCCAGCTTAACAGGGGTGCATTCCTACGAGCAGTACTTC. The encoded protein is CASLTGVHSYEQYF.

In this sample, this clone turned up once. The rearrangement links TRBV5-5 to TRBJ2-3; 7 bases agree with TRBD1. The CDR3 length is 16 residues. With V trimmed by 2 bases and J by 5 bases, 11 bases remained unmatched. In germline, CDR1 is SGHKS, CDR2 YYEKEE (reference sequence). DNA of the CDR3: TGTGCCAGCAGCTTAGTGGGCAGGGGGTCGGAAGATACGCAGTATTTT. It translates to CASSLVGRGSEDTQYF.

This chain connects TRBV29-1 to TRBJ2-7; D gene ambiguous. The V gene lost 4 bases and the J gene lost 1 base, with 5 bases spanning the gap. The CDR3 spans 11 residues. Germline-derived CDR1 and CDR2 are SQVTM and ANQGSEA. CDR3 nucleotides: TGCAGCGTTGGTGCGTCCTACGAGCAGTACTTC. Translated: CSVGASYEQYF.

This chain links TRBV5-1 with TRBJ2-7; TRBD1 is a possible D gene (5 bases). This CDR3 contains 14 residues. V was shortened by 1 base and J by 3 bases, with 11 bases between the two germline ends. Germline CDR1 is SGHRS and CDR2 is YFSETQ. For the CDR3, the DNA is TGCGCCAGCAGCTTGCTGCAGGGTTACTACGAGCAGTACTTC. It translates to CASSLLQGYYEQYF.

The J gene is TRBJ1-5, the V gene TRBV6-5; 8 bases map to TRBD1. Per germline, CDR1 MNHEY and CDR2 SVGAGI. Unmatched junction bases numbered 5, after V lost 6 bases and J lost 1 base. This CDR3 is 15 amino acids long. The DNA for the CDR3 is TGTGCCAGCAGGCCCGGACAGGGAAGCAATCAGCCCCAGCATTTT. Translating gives CASRPGQGSNQPQHF.

The chain has TRBV2 and TRBJ1-1, with D unresolved. The CDR3 totals 14 residues. V lost 4 bases to trimming and J lost 5 bases, with 14 bases between them. Germline lookup yields CDR1 SNHLY and CDR2 FYNNEI. The CDR3 loop reads CASSVGVPKTEAFF. DNA of the CDR3: TGTGCCAGCAGTGTCGGGGTGCCGAAAACTGAAGCTTTCTTT.

This chain links TRBV24-1 with TRBJ2-1, with a weak D call TRBD1 (6 bases). The CDR3 has 15 residues. Germline loops: CDR1 KGHDR, CDR2 SFDVKD. Trimming left V 1 base short and J 3 bases short, with 9 bases between. The CDR3, as DNA: TGTGCCACCAGTGATTTTGGGGGCGGCTACAATGAGCAGTTCTTC. The encoded protein is CATSDFGGGYNEQFF.

The gene calls are TRBV9 and TRBJ2-3, with a tentative D call TRBD1 (5 bases). Per germline, CDR1 SGDLS and CDR2 YYNGEE. This CDR3 has 12 residues. Trimming pared 0 bases from V and 6 bases from J, leaving 5 bases between. The CDR3 nucleotides are TGTGCCAGCAGCGTAGAGGGGGATACGCAGTATTTT. It yields the protein CASSVEGDTQYF. Filled out from reference TRBV9 and TRBJ2-3, the complete variable domain reads DSGVTQTPKHLITATGQRVTLRCSPRSGDLSVYWYQQSLDQGLQFLIQYYNGEERAKGNILERFSAQQFPDLHSELNLSSLELGDSALYFCASSVEGDTQYFGPGTRLTVL.

V gene TRBV5-1 combines with J gene TRBJ1-2; D may be TRBD1 (5 bases). V lost 5 bases, J lost 2 bases, and 13 bases lay in between. The CDR3 runs to 14 residues. Germline CDR1 reads SGHRS; CDR2 reads YFSETQ. The CDR3 reads CASRTGTANYGYTF. CDR3 nucleotide sequence: TGCGCCAGCAGAACCGGGACTGCAAACTATGGCTACACCTTC. Together with reference TRBV5-1 and TRBJ1-2, the CDR3 gives the full variable domain: KAGVTQTPRYLIKTRGQQVTLSCSPISGHRSVSWYQQTPGQGLQFLFEYFSETQRNKGNFPGRFSGRQFSNSRSEMNVSTLELGDSALYLCASRTGTANYGYTFGSGTRLTVV.

V gene TRBV7-6 combines with J gene TRBJ2-1; 7 nucleotides match TRBD1. Germline values: CDR1 SGHVS, CDR2 FNYEAQ. There are 11 residues in the CDR3. The V gene end was trimmed by 8 bases and the J gene end by 5 bases; junction bases not matched to a gene: 0. The CDR3 protein is CASQGDNEQFF. The CDR3 nucleotides are TGTGCCAGCCAGGGGGACAATGAGCAGTTCTTC. Variable domain in full (rest from reference TRBV7-6 and TRBJ2-1): GAGVSQSPRYKVTKRGQDVALRCDPISGHVSLYWYRQALGQGPEFLTYFNYEAQQDKSGLPNDRFSAERPEGSISTLTIQRTEQRDSAMYRCASQGDNEQFFGPGTRLTVL.

This clone was observed a handful of times. The chain combines TRBV27 with TRBJ2-7; D is possibly TRBD2 (5 bases). Looked up from germline, CDR1 is MNHEY and CDR2 is SMNVEV (reference sequence). This CDR3 region has 16 residues. V was shortened by 6 bases and J by 6 bases, with 24 bases between the two germline ends. This CDR3 reads CASSGGTGFGVGEQYF. The CDR3, as DNA: TGTGCCAGCAGCGGAGGTACCGGGTTCGGGGTTGGCGAGCAGTACTTC.

The rearrangement links TRBV5-5 to TRBJ1-1; D remains unclear. V lost 4 bases to trimming and J lost 3 bases, with 10 bases between them. This CDR3 is built from 13 residues. Germline CDR1 SGHKS, CDR2 YYEKEE (reference sequence). DNA of the CDR3: TGTGCCAGCAGCGCTGACATCGACACTGAAGCTTTCTTT. Translation: CASSADIDTEAFF.

The chain carries TRBV7-8 and TRBJ1-2, with 7 bases aligning to TRBD1. CDR1 is SGHVS, CDR2 FQNEAQ, per germline. V lost 5 bases and J lost 6; bases outside the gene matches: 6. The CDR3 contains 13 residues. CDR3 in DNA: TGTGCCAGCAGCCACGGGACAGCGGATGGCTACACCTTC. It translates to CASSHGTADGYTF.

The V call is TRBV7-9, the J call TRBJ2-3; 9 bases are shared with TRBD2. The junction had 5 bases not matched to a gene; V was cut back by 3 bases and J by 7 bases. Germline loops: CDR1 SEHNR, CDR2 FQNEAQ (reference sequence). CDR3 length: 14 amino acids. In DNA form, the CDR3 reads TGTGCCAGCAGCTTGCGGGGGGGCCGATATACGCAGTATTTT. Translation: CASSLRGGRYTQYF.

This chain links TRBV7-9 with TRBJ1-6, with 7 bases matching TRBD1. J gave up 7 bases and V 4 bases, and 16 bases lay outside the gene matches. Germline V gene data show CDR1 as SEHNR and CDR2 as FQNEAQ (reference sequence). This CDR3 comprises 18 residues. DNA for the CDR3: TGTGCCAGCAGCTCTCAGCTTTTAGGGGGCCAGGGGAATTCACCCCTCCACTTT. Amino acids: CASSSQLLGGQGNSPLHF.

The gene calls are TRBV18 and TRBJ1-4; TRBD1 might be the D (5 bases). The germline V gene encodes CDR1 KGHSH and CDR2 LQKENI. CDR3 length equals 14 residues. V was clipped by 4 bases and J by 7 bases, with 13 bases between them. The CDR3 nucleotides read TGTGCCAGCTCACGGAGGGGAGGGAGTGAAAAACTGTTTTTT. Protein: CASSRRGGSEKLFF.

V is TRBV6-1 and J is TRBJ2-1; tentatively, D is TRBD2 (6 bases). The V and J ends lost 3 bases and 5 bases respectively, with 17 bases between them. Germline CDR1 reads MNHNS; CDR2 reads SASEGT. The CDR3 runs to 16 residues. CDR3 nucleotide sequence: TGTGCCAGCAGTGACCCCCGGGGGACGCTTAACAATGAGCAGTTCTTC. Encoded protein: CASSDPRGTLNNEQFF.

The chain is built from TRBV18 and TRBJ1-2; tentative D call: TRBD1 (6 bases). Germline V gene lookup returns CDR1 KGHSH and CDR2 LQKENI. Trimming shortened V by 1 base and J by 2 bases, and 17 bases separated the two germline ends. CDR3 size: 17 residues. CDR3 in DNA: TGTGCCAGCTCACCACGGTCGGCCAGGGACAAAAACTATGGCTACACCTTC. The encoded protein is CASSPRSARDKNYGYTF.

The chain joins TRBV5-5 to TRBJ2-5; 7 bases agree with TRBD2. The germline V gene encodes CDR1 SGHKS and CDR2 YYEKEE (reference sequence). The CDR3 totals 16 residues. The junction had 9 bases not matched to a gene; V was cut back by 3 bases and J by 1 base. The DNA for the CDR3 is TGTGCCAGCAGCTATTTTGGCGGGGGAACCCAAGAGACCCAGTACTTC. It codes for CASSYFGGGTQETQYF. Looking up the rest from reference TRBV5-5 and TRBJ2-5 gives the full variable domain: DAGVTQSPTHLIKTRGQQVTLRCSPISGHKSVSWYQQVLGQGPQFIFQYYEKEERGRGNFPDRFSARQFPNYSSELNVNALLLGDSALYLCASSYFGGGTQETQYFGPGTRLLVL.

There are a few counts of this clone. The CDR3 is CASSQDRGYNQPQHF. The CDR3 DNA follows: TGTGCCAGCAGTCAAGACAGGGGGTACAATCAGCCCCAGCATTTT. V gene TRBV5-4 combines with J gene TRBJ1-5; 9 bases map to TRBD1. This CDR3 is built from 15 residues. V dropped 5 bases and J dropped 3; count of bases not matched to a gene: 6. Germline-derived CDR1 and CDR2 are SGHNT and YYREEE (reference sequence).

The chain links TRBV27 to TRBJ1-1; D is unclear. CDR1 and CDR2 (germline): MNHEY, SMNVEV (reference sequence). This CDR3 is 14 amino acids long. Trimming removed 8 bases at V and 3 bases at J, with 16 bases between. CDR3 nucleotides: TGTGCCAGCCGGGATTTCGGGTTGGACACTGAAGCTTTCTTT. Its protein product is CASRDFGLDTEAFF.

The chain uses TRBV13 and TRBJ2-7; a possible D gene is TRBD1 (5 bases). Germline CDR1 is PRHDT and CDR2 is FYEKMQ (reference sequence). The CDR3 is 13 amino acids. Trimming left V 7 bases short and J 10 bases short, with 20 bases between. The CDR3 spells CASIERGFGEQYF. CDR3 bases: TGTGCCAGCATAGAAAGGGGCTTTGGGGAACAGTACTTC.

CDR3 coding DNA: TGTGCCAGCAGCCAGTACGGACAGATGAACACTGAAGCTTTCTTT. Translated, it gives CASSQYGQMNTEAFF. V is TRBV3-1 (or the pseudogene TRBV3-2) and J is TRBJ1-1; tentative D call: TRBD1 (6 bases). Looked up from germline, CDR1 is LGHDT and CDR2 is YNNKEL (reference sequence). CDR3 length equals 15 residues. Trimming took 3 bases from V and 0 from J, leaving 11 bases between them.

This clone was picked up one time. The rearrangement links TRBV28 to TRBJ2-7, with TRBD1 matching over 9 bases. The CDR3 runs to 12 residues. V was clipped by 6 bases and J by 5 bases; unmatched bases: 2. Germline CDR1 reads MDHEN; CDR2 reads SYDVKM. In nucleotides, the CDR3 is TGTGCCAGCAGGGGACAGGGACACGAGCAGTACTTC. Protein product: CASRGQGHEQYF.

This clone was found a few times. The chain employs TRBV5-4 and TRBJ1-3; TRBD1 might be the D (6 bases). The CDR3 consists of 13 residues. Trimming left V 4 bases short and J 4 bases short, with 9 bases between. Germline assignment: CDR1 SGHNT and CDR2 YYREEE (reference sequence). The CDR3 protein is CASSLDRGNTIYF. For the CDR3, the DNA is TGTGCCAGCAGCCTCGACAGGGGAAACACCATATATTTT.

J is TRBJ1-1 and V is TRBV11-2; possibly TRBD1 for D (5 bases). The CDR3 spans 15 residues. The germline gives CDR1 SGHAT, CDR2 FQNNGV. Trimming stripped 5 bases from V and 3 bases from J, with 16 bases between. In DNA, the CDR3 is TGTGCCAGCAGCACCACCTACGACAGAGACACTGAAGCTTTCTTT. Its translation: CASSTTYDRDTEAFF.

The chain carries TRBV9 and TRBJ2-1; TRBD1 agrees at 10 bases. From germline, CDR1 is SGDLS and CDR2 YYNGEE. V dropped 0 bases and J dropped 12; count of bases not matched to a gene: 0. The CDR3 runs 12 residues. As DNA, the CDR3 is TGTGCCAGCAGCGTAGGACAGGGGGCGCAGTTCTTC. Its translation is CASSVGQGAQFF.

V gene TRBV18 combines with J gene TRBJ2-5; 7 positions match TRBD2. This CDR3 region has 16 residues. The junction had 9 bases not matched to a gene; V was cut back by 3 bases and J by 2 bases. Germline CDR1 KGHSH, CDR2 LQKENI. CDR3 region: CASSPGGGGAQETQYF. CDR3 bases: TGTGCCAGCTCACCCGGCGGGGGAGGGGCGCAAGAGACCCAGTACTTC.

The chain recombines TRBV3-1 (or the pseudogene TRBV3-2) with TRBJ1-5; D gene unclear. V lost 1 base and J lost 2, with 9 bases in between. The CDR3 covers 15 residues. Germline V CDR1 and CDR2: LGHDT, YNNKEL (reference sequence). As DNA, the CDR3 is TGTGCCAGCAGCCAAGCGGGGTGGGGCAATCAGCCCCAGCATTTT. This translates into CASSQAGWGNQPQHF.

The chain couples TRBV5-6 to TRBJ2-1; possibly TRBD1 for D (6 bases). Per the germline V gene, CDR1 is SGHDT and CDR2 is YYEEEE. This CDR3 is built from 14 residues. Trimming shortened V by 1 base and J by 3 bases, and 8 bases separated the two germline ends. In nucleotides, the CDR3 is TGTGCCAGCAGCTTGACAGGGAGCTACAATGAGCAGTTCTTC. Translation: CASSLTGSYNEQFF. Complete variable domain (other parts from reference TRBV5-6 and TRBJ2-1): DAGVTQSPTHLIKTRGQQVTLRCSPKSGHDTVSWYQQALGQGPQFIFQYYEEEERQRGNFPDRFSGHQFPNYSSELNVNALLLGDSALYLCASSLTGSYNEQFFGPGTRLTVL.

The gene calls are TRBV19 and TRBJ2-7; 9 bases fit TRBD1. Losses at the gene ends were 4 bases for V and 3 bases for J; bases not matched to a gene: 7. The germline CDR1 and CDR2 sequences are LNHDA and SQIVND (reference sequence). The CDR3 loop spans 15 amino acids. The CDR3 sequence is CASSTFSGQGYEQYF. CDR3 nucleotide sequence: TGTGCCAGTAGTACATTCTCGGGACAGGGCTACGAGCAGTACTTC. Combining the CDR3 with reference TRBV19 and TRBJ2-7 gives the whole variable domain DGGITQSPKYLFRKEGQNVTLSCEQNLNHDAMYWYRQDPGQGLRLIYYSQIVNDFQKGDIAEGYSVSREKKESFPLTVTSAQKNPTAFYLCASSTFSGQGYEQYFGPGTRLTVT.

This clone was picked up a small number of times. The chain couples TRBV9 to TRBJ1-5; D possibly corresponds to TRBD1 (5 bases). Trimming cost V 4 bases and J 7 bases, with 12 bases left between them. Looked up from germline, CDR1 is SGDLS and CDR2 is YYNGEE. CDR3 length: 13 amino acids. The CDR3 sequence: CASSHGGSQPQHF. The DNA of the CDR3 is TGTGCCAGCAGCCACGGGGGGAGCCAGCCCCAGCATTTT.